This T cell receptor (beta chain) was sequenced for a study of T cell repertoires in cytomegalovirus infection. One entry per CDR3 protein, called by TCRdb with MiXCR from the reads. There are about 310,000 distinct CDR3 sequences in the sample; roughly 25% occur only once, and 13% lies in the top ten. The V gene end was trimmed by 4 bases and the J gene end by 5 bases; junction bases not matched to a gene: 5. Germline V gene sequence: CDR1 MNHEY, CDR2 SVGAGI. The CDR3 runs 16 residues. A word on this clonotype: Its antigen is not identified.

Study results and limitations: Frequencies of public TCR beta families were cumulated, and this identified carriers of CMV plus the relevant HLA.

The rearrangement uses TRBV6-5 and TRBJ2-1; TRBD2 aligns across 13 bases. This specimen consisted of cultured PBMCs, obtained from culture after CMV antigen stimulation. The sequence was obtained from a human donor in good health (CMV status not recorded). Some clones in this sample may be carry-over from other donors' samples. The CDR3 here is CASSSTTSGRNNEQFF. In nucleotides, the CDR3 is TGTGCCAGCAGTTCAACGACTAGCGGGAGGAACAATGAGCAGTTCTTC.